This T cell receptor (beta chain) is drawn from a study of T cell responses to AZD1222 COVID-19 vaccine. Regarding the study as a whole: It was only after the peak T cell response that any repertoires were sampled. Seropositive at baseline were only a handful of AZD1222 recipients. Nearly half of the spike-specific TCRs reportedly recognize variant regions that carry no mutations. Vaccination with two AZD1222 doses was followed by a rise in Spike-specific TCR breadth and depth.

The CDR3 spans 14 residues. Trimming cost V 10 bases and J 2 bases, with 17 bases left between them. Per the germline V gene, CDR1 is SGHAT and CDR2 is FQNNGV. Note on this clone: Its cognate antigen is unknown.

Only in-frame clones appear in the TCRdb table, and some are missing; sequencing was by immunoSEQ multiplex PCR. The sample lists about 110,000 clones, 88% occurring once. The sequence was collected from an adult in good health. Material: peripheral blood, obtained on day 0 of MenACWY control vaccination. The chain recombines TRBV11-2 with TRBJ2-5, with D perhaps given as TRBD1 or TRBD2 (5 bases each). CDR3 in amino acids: CATALNEGQETQYF. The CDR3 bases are TGTGCCACCGCCCTTAACGAGGGGCAAGAGACCCAGTACTTC.